This TCR beta chain is drawn from a study of T cell changes during pregnancy in multiple sclerosis. The V gene end was trimmed by 8 bases and the J gene end by 3 bases; junction bases not matched to a gene: 1. The CDR3 has 11 residues. From germline, CDR1 is SGHDN and CDR2 FVKESK. The method was immunoSEQ multiplex PCR; TCRdb's version includes in-frame clones alone and lacks a portion of them. The data show approximately 40,000 clones, about nine tenths seen once. The input for sequencing was CD4+ T cells from peripheral blood mononuclear cells, taken in the first trimester of pregnancy. The V call is TRBV14, the J call TRBJ2-7, with 7 positions matching TRBD2. The TCR originated in a female donor with multiple sclerosis, enrolled in a pregnancy study. CDR3 coding DNA: TGTGCCAGCGGGGACTACTACGAGCAGTACTTC. Translating it yields CASGDYYEQYF.